A single sample is the source of the 17 T cell receptor beta chains below, sequenced in a study of cytomegalovirus exposure and HLA in healthy donors. With 60 Vbeta and 13 Jbeta primers, the PCR was carried out. Measured with immunoSEQ multiplex PCR; TCRdb has only the in-frame clones, and not every one. The sample shows 100,000 or so clones, 77% of them seen only once. Sequencing used PBMCs. The receptors were sampled from a woman in her forties in good health and CMV-seropositive.

The chain has TRBV28 and TRBJ2-3, with 7 bases aligning to TRBD2. Germline loops: CDR1 MDHEN, CDR2 SYDVKM. J lost 0 bases, V lost 6 bases, and 6 bases had no gene match. The CDR3 has 15 residues. CDR3 nucleotide sequence: TGTGCCAGCAGCCTGGGGGGGATTAGCACAGATACGCAGTATTTT. This translates into CASSLGGISTDTQYF.

This clone appeared once. The rearrangement links TRBV6-4 to TRBJ2-1; 9 bases align to TRBD2. CDR1 is MRHNA, CDR2 SNTAGT, per germline. Trimming took 3 bases from V and 6 from J; bases not matched to a gene: 9. The CDR3 length is 16 residues. The CDR3 sequence: CASSEVPAGGSNEQFF. In nucleotides, the CDR3 is TGTGCCAGCAGTGAGGTTCCAGCGGGGGGCAGCAATGAGCAGTTCTTC.

This chain joins TRBV18 and TRBJ1-2; 8 bases line up with TRBD1. Germline CDR1 reads KGHSH; CDR2 reads LQKENI. Trimming removed 5 bases from V and 4 bases from J; junction bases left unmatched: 6. This CDR3 spans 14 amino acids. The DNA of the CDR3 is TGTGCCAGCTCAGGGGAGACAGGGGCCTATGGCTACACCTTC. Protein: CASSGETGAYGYTF.

The chain carries TRBV5-1 and TRBJ2-1; D not resolved. The CDR3 totals 12 residues. V was trimmed by 3 bases and J by 7 bases, leaving 8 bases between them. In germline, CDR1 is SGHRS, CDR2 YFSETQ. DNA of the CDR3: TGCGCCAGCAGCTATCCGAGAAATGAGCAGTTCTTC. Translated, it gives CASSYPRNEQFF. Based on the CDR3 plus reference TRBV5-1 and TRBJ2-1, the full variable domain is KAGVTQTPRYLIKTRGQQVTLSCSPISGHRSVSWYQQTPGQGLQFLFEYFSETQRNKGNFPGRFSGRQFSNSRSEMNVSTLELGDSALYLCASSYPRNEQFFGPGTRLTVL.

The rearrangement uses TRBV6-5 and TRBJ1-1; unclear D gene. Germline CDR1 MNHEY, CDR2 SVGAGI. Trimming left V 6 bases short and J 1 base short, with 15 bases between. The CDR3 is 15 amino acids. The CDR3 DNA reads as TGTGCCAGCAGAGAACCGGGATGGAAGAACACTGAAGCTTTCTTT. It is translated as CASREPGWKNTEAFF.

The genes are TRBV15 and TRBJ2-4; D gene unclear. Germline values: CDR1 LNHNV, CDR2 YYDKDF (reference sequence). V was pared by 1 base and J by 5 bases, with 18 bases between. This CDR3 has 17 residues. CDR3 nucleotide sequence: TGTGCCACCAGCAGAGCCCCACTAAGCCCGCTGCAAAACATTCAGTACTTC. Amino acids: CATSRAPLSPLQNIQYF.

This clone was detected only a few times. The V gene is TRBV28, the J gene TRBJ2-1; D is ambiguous. The CDR3 contains 13 residues. Trimming removed 3 bases at V and 6 bases at J, with 9 bases between. Germline-derived CDR1 and CDR2 are MDHEN and SYDVKM. CDR3 region: CASSFLGPNEQFF. The CDR3 region has the DNA TGTGCCAGCAGTTTCCTGGGCCCCAATGAGCAGTTCTTC.

This chain links TRBV5-1 with TRBJ2-7; TRBD1 matches at 7 bases. The germline CDR1 and CDR2 sequences are SGHRS and YFSETQ. The CDR3 has 12 amino acids. J gave up 4 bases and V 4 bases, and 2 bases lay outside the gene matches. The CDR3 nucleotides read TGCGCCAGCAGCCAGGGACAGTACGAGCAGTACTTC. Protein: CASSQGQYEQYF. Using reference TRBV5-1 and TRBJ2-7 for the parts outside the CDR3, the full variable domain is KAGVTQTPRYLIKTRGQQVTLSCSPISGHRSVSWYQQTPGQGLQFLFEYFSETQRNKGNFPGRFSGRQFSNSRSEMNVSTLELGDSALYLCASSQGQYEQYFGPGTRLTVT.

This clone was seen a single time. The chain is built from TRBV12-5 and TRBJ2-7, with TRBD1 as a possible D gene (6 bases). This CDR3 has 13 amino acids. V was clipped by 0 bases and J by 4 bases, with 7 bases between them. Germline CDR1 is LGHNT and CDR2 is FRNRAP. The CDR3: CASGLVRGYEQYF. CDR3 sequence (DNA): TGTGCTAGTGGTTTGGTTAGGGGGTACGAGCAGTACTTC.

The chain uses TRBV28 and TRBJ2-1; 9 bases line up with TRBD2. CDR3 length equals 17 residues. Germline lookup yields CDR1 MDHEN and CDR2 SYDVKM. The V and J ends lost 2 bases and 4 bases, in that order; junction bases with no gene match: 9. The CDR3 coding sequence is TGTGCCAGCAGTTTAGGGCCGACTAGCGGATCTTACAATGAGCAGTTCTTC. Protein sequence: CASSLGPTSGSYNEQFF.

V and J are TRBV29-1 and TRBJ2-3, with 9 bases fitting TRBD2. Germline loops: CDR1 SQVTM, CDR2 ANQGSEA. V lost 7 bases and J lost 5; bases outside the gene matches: 10. This CDR3 is 14 amino acids long. Here the CDR3 DNA reads TGCAGCGGAACTGGGACTAGCAACCAAGATACGCAGTATTTT. Its translation: CSGTGTSNQDTQYF.

The CDR3 sequence: CAISESDVRSSGTGELFF. The CDR3 coding sequence is TGTGCCATCAGTGAGTCGGATGTCCGGAGCAGTGGCACCGGGGAGCTGTTTTTT. The rearrangement joins TRBV10-3 to TRBJ2-2; the D is unclear. This CDR3 contains 18 residues. The germline V gene has CDR1 ENHRY and CDR2 SYGVKD. V was shortened by 0 bases and J by 4 bases, with 18 bases between the two germline ends.

The chain has TRBV27 and TRBJ1-5; TRBD1 matches 9 bases. Germline V gene data show CDR1 as MNHEY and CDR2 as SMNVEV (reference sequence). The ends lost 3 bases at V and 1 base at J; junction bases unmatched: 1. The CDR3 is 15 residues long. Here the CDR3 reads CASSFGQGSNQPQHF. The CDR3 DNA is TGTGCCAGCAGTTTCGGACAGGGGAGCAATCAGCCCCAGCATTTT.

In this sample, this clone turned up a few times. J is TRBJ2-5 and V is TRBV2, with 9 bases lining up with TRBD2. The CDR3 runs to 13 residues. V was pared by 11 bases and J by 1 base, with 5 bases of the junction left unmatched. The germline V gene has CDR1 SNHLY and CDR2 FYNNEI. CDR3 sequence: CAGILAGQETQYF. The CDR3 DNA follows: TGTGCCGGCATACTAGCGGGCCAAGAGACCCAGTACTTC.

To note about this clone: Compared with germline, one end of the junction differs, possibly owing to a read error. V usage is TRBV9 and J usage is TRBJ2-5; D perhaps matches TRBD2 (7 bases). The CDR3 contains 14 residues. Germline V CDR1 and CDR2: SGDLS, YYNGEE. As DNA, the CDR3 is TGTGCCAGCAGCGTAGGGGGGGGGCAAGAGACCCGGTACTTC. The encoded protein is CASSVGGGQETRYF.

In its sample, this clone ranks as medium-sized (0.01 to 0.1%). The CDR3 sequence is CASSPSGPQHF. DNA of the CDR3: TGTGCCAGCAGCCCGAGTGGGCCCCAGCATTTT. The genes are TRBV6-6 and TRBJ1-5; D remains ambiguous. CDR3 size: 11 residues. Trimming removed 6 bases from V and 9 bases from J, with 9 bases in between. CDR1 is MNHNY, CDR2 SVGAGI, per germline (reference sequence).

V and J are TRBV4-3 and TRBJ1-6, with D perhaps matching TRBD1 (6 bases). The CDR3 has 17 residues. CDR1 is LGHNA, CDR2 YSLEER, per germline. Trimming left V 0 bases short and J 2 bases short, with 11 bases between. The CDR3 bases are TGCGCCAGCAGCCAAGACTACGGACAGACCTATAATTCACCCCTCCACTTT. It yields the protein CASSQDYGQTYNSPLHF.